This T cell receptor (beta chain) was sequenced in a study of shared clonotypes between healthy human individuals. About the study: Plates per donor: three CD4 naive, three CD4 memory, two CD8 naive, one CD8 memory. The study's findings and limits: Naive subsets generally had larger estimated richness than memory subsets.

TCRdb's table, derived via immunoSEQ multiplex PCR, lists solely in-frame clones and lacks some. The sample contains about 1.5 million clones, 95% to 99% of which appear only once. Comments on this clone: Its specificity is not known.

Donation came from healthy HIV-negative adults that had no recent acute infections or vaccinations. Caucasian adults living in Nashville, Tennessee, provided all samples. Input material: naive CD4+ T cells sorted from blood. The subset is: CD45RA+ positively selected. This TCR was recovered from a man aged 30 to 39 in good health.

The CDR3 sequence is CASSLALAMDNEQFF. The CDR3 DNA reads as TGTGCCAGCAGCTTAGCGCTAGCGATGGATAATGAGCAGTTCTTC. V and J are TRBV7-9 and TRBJ2-1, with D perhaps TRBD2 (6 bases). This CDR3 has 15 residues. Looked up from germline, CDR1 is SEHNR and CDR2 is FQNEAQ (reference sequence). The V gene lost 0 bases and the J gene lost 7 bases, with 13 bases spanning the gap.